A selection of T cell receptor beta chains follows, all from one sample in a study of blood T cell repertoires in COVID-19. Measured with immunoSEQ multiplex PCR; TCRdb has only the in-frame clones, and not every one. This table has 35,000 to 45,000 clones, roughly nine tenths appearing once. The sample comprised peripheral blood. The receptors stem from a man in his sixties with acute or convalescent COVID-19. CDR3s include the opening cysteine and the closing phenylalanine or tryptophan. Each record gives: J gene, V gene, CDR3 length, D gene, clone size, CDR3 DNA, CDR3 protein. A D gene is named only where the DNA matches it firmly. Size is stated for part of the rows, as once, few or many counts, or as a class when the clone is expanded.

J: TRBJ1-2
V: TRBV6-6
length: 13
D: TRBD1
size: NA
DNA: TGTGCCAGCAGACTCGGACAGGAGTATGGCTACACCTTC
CDR3: CASRLGQEYGYTF

J: TRBJ1-6
V: TRBV18
length: 14
D: TRBD1
size: few
DNA: TGTGCCAGCTCGGCCCGGGACAGTAATTCACCCCTCCACTTT
CDR3: CASSARDSNSPLHF

J: TRBJ2-1
V: TRBV18
length: 15
D: NA
size: NA
DNA: TGTGCCAGCTCGGCAAATAGCGGCTCCTACAATGAGCAGTTCTTC
CDR3: CASSANSGSYNEQFF

J: TRBJ2-7
V: TRBV11-2
length: 16
D: TRBD1
size: NA
DNA: TGTGCCAGCAGCTTAGCCTGGACAGGGGCGACCTACGAGCAGTACTTC
CDR3: CASSLAWTGATYEQYF

J: TRBJ2-2
V: TRBV11-3
length: 16
D: TRBD1
size: NA
DNA: TGTGCCAGCAGAACCCCGGGACAGGGGCCCACCGGGGAGCTGTTTTTT
CDR3: CASRTPGQGPTGELFF

J: TRBJ2-3
V: TRBV18
length: 16
D: TRBD1
size: NA
DNA: TGTGCCAGCTCACCCCCAGACAGGGGGAACACAGATACGCAGTATTTT
CDR3: CASSPPDRGNTDTQYF

J: TRBJ2-1
V: TRBV7-8
length: 13
D: NA
size: NA
DNA: TGTGCCAGCAGCTTAGTTCGGGGGAATGAGCAGTTCTTC
CDR3: CASSLVRGNEQFF

J: TRBJ1-5
V: TRBV6-6
length: 14
D: TRBD1
size: once
DNA: TGTGCCAGCAGTCGGACAGGCGCTTCGGGGCCCCAGCATTTT
CDR3: CASSRTGASGPQHF

J: TRBJ2-1
V: TRBV11-2
length: 17
D: TRBD2
size: NA
DNA: TGTGCCAGCAGCTTAGATGCTAGCGGGATAATCTACAATGAGCAGTTCTTC
CDR3: CASSLDASGIIYNEQFF

J: TRBJ2-7
V: TRBV21-1
length: 14
D: NA
size: once
DNA: TGTGCCAGCATTGGACAGGGGCTTACCTACGAGCAGTACTTC
CDR3: CASIGQGLTYEQYF

J: TRBJ2-5
V: TRBV4-1
length: 14
D: NA
size: NA
DNA: TGCGCCAGCAGCCAGGCAGGCGAGCAAGAGACCCAGTACTTC
CDR3: CASSQAGEQETQYF

J: TRBJ1-4
V: TRBV2
length: 14
D: NA
size: NA
DNA: TGTGCCAGCAGTCGCCGAGGAACTAATGAAAAACTGTTTTTT
CDR3: CASSRRGTNEKLFF

J: TRBJ1-6
V: TRBV5-1
length: 14
D: NA
size: NA
DNA: TGCGCCAGCAGCTTATCAGAATATAATTCACCCCTCCACTTT
CDR3: CASSLSEYNSPLHF

J: TRBJ2-5
V: TRBV25-1
length: 13
D: NA
size: NA
DNA: TGTGCCAGCAGCCGGCGGGCAGAGGAGACCCAGTACTTC
CDR3: CASSRRAEETQYF

J: TRBJ2-7
V: TRBV4-2
length: 14
D: NA
size: NA
DNA: TGTGCCAGCAGCCAAGATCCGGCAGGATACGAGCAGTACTTC
CDR3: CASSQDPAGYEQYF

J: TRBJ1-1
V: TRBV19
length: 15
D: NA
size: NA
DNA: TGTGCCAGTAGTATAGGGGGGGTTACGAACACTGAAGCTTTCTTT
CDR3: CASSIGGVTNTEAFF

J: TRBJ2-1
V: TRBV28
length: 13
D: NA
size: NA
DNA: TGTGCCAGCAGCGGACAGTCCTACAATGAGCAGTTCTTC
CDR3: CASSGQSYNEQFF

J: TRBJ2-1
V: TRBV11-3
length: 14
D: TRBD2
size: NA
DNA: TGTGCCAGCAGGGGAGGGAGCTCCTACAATGAGCAGTTCTTC
CDR3: CASRGGSSYNEQFF

J: TRBJ1-3
V: TRBV6-6
length: 18
D: TRBD1
size: few
DNA: TGTGCCAGCAGTCGACAGGGGTCCGCCCTATACTCTGGAAACACCATATATTTT
CDR3: CASSRQGSALYSGNTIYF

J: TRBJ2-1
V: TRBV5-4
length: 15
D: TRBD2
size: NA
DNA: TGTGCCAGCAGCACAGGGACTAGGATTTCCAATGAGCAGTTCTTC
CDR3: CASSTGTRISNEQFF

J: TRBJ2-1
V: TRBV4-1
length: 15
D: NA
size: NA
DNA: TGCGCCAGCAGCCAAGGTTGGACTGGTGGAAGGGAGCAGTTCTTC
CDR3: CASSQGWTGGREQFF

J: TRBJ2-1
V: TRBV28
length: 15
D: TRBD2
size: NA
DNA: TGTGCCAGCAGTTTAATAGCGGGAGGCTACAATGAGCAGTTCTTC
CDR3: CASSLIAGGYNEQFF

J: TRBJ1-1
V: TRBV11-3
length: 13
D: NA
size: NA
DNA: TGTGCCAGCAGTCGACAGATTTACACTGAAGCTTTCTTT
CDR3: CASSRQIYTEAFF

J: TRBJ2-1
V: TRBV5-1
length: 16
D: TRBD2
size: once
DNA: TGCGCCAGCAGCAAGGGACTAGCGGAGTTCTACAATGAGCAGTTCTTC
CDR3: CASSKGLAEFYNEQFF

J: TRBJ2-1
V: TRBV7-9
length: 17
D: NA
size: few
DNA: TGTGCCAGCAGCTCCACACAGAGATCAGGCTGGCACAATGAGCAGTTCTTC
CDR3: CASSSTQRSGWHNEQFF

J: TRBJ2-1
V: TRBV5-1
length: 15
D: TRBD2
size: NA
DNA: TGCGCCAGCAGTCTCTTAACGGGGGGGTACAATGAGCAGTTCTTC
CDR3: CASSLLTGGYNEQFF

J: TRBJ1-6
V: TRBV11-2
length: 15
D: TRBD1
size: NA
DNA: TGTGCCAGCACCATTCTAGGGACAGGGACTTCACCCCTCCACTTT
CDR3: CASTILGTGTSPLHF

J: TRBJ2-2
V: TRBV10-2
length: 16
D: NA
size: once
DNA: TGCGCCAGCAGTGAGCCCCTCGCCCTAGCGACCGGGGAGCTGTTTTTT
CDR3: CASSEPLALATGELFF

J: TRBJ2-2
V: TRBV6-6
length: 22
D: TRBD1
size: NA
DNA: TGTGCCAGCAGTCGACGACCCCCGGCCGGGACAGGAGACCTCCGGGGCACCGGGGAGCTGTTTTTT
CDR3: CASSRRPPAGTGDLRGTGELFF

J: TRBJ2-7
V: TRBV5-1
length: 14
D: TRBD2
size: NA
DNA: TGCGCCAGCAGCTTGACTAGCGGGAGCCGAGAGCAGTACTTC
CDR3: CASSLTSGSREQYF

J: TRBJ2-6
V: TRBV5-5
length: 15
D: NA
size: NA
DNA: TGTGCCAGCAGCTTGGCAGGGTCTGGGGCCAACGTCCTGACTTTC
CDR3: CASSLAGSGANVLTF

J: TRBJ2-3
V: TRBV7-2
length: 14
D: TRBD2
size: NA
DNA: TGTGCCAGCAGCTTACTAGCGGGCACAGATACGCAGTATTTT
CDR3: CASSLLAGTDTQYF

J: TRBJ1-2
V: TRBV27
length: 14
D: NA
size: NA
DNA: TGTGCCAGCGCCTCAGGGAGGGGTGAAAATGGCTACACCTTC
CDR3: CASASGRGENGYTF

J: TRBJ1-3
V: TRBV6-5
length: 15
D: NA
size: NA
DNA: TGTGCCAGCAAGGAGCGGGGGACGGCTGGAAACACCATATATTTT
CDR3: CASKERGTAGNTIYF

J: TRBJ1-2
V: TRBV7-2
length: 15
D: TRBD1
size: NA
DNA: TGTGCCAGCAGCCTCAAAAGGGGGCAGAACTATGGCTACACCTTC
CDR3: CASSLKRGQNYGYTF

J: TRBJ2-1
V: TRBV24-1
length: 18
D: TRBD2
size: NA
DNA: TGTGCCACCAGTGAGCCCGGGACTAGCGGGAGCAGGTACAATGAGCAGTTCTTC
CDR3: CATSEPGTSGSRYNEQFF

J: TRBJ2-6
V: TRBV10-3
length: 16
D: NA
size: NA
DNA: TGTGCCATCAGAAGACAGGCCTTCTCTGGGGCCAACGTCCTGACTTTC
CDR3: CAIRRQAFSGANVLTF

J: TRBJ1-1
V: TRBV5-1
length: 18
D: TRBD1
size: NA
DNA: TGCGCCAGCAGCTTAGGGGACAGGGGCCTTCGTTCCAACACTGAAGCTTTCTTT
CDR3: CASSLGDRGLRSNTEAFF

J: TRBJ2-1
V: TRBV11-2
length: 13
D: NA
size: NA
DNA: TGTGCCAGCAGCTGGGGTACTAGGTCGATCACCCTCTTC
CDR3: CASSWGTRSITLF

J: TRBJ1-2
V: TRBV12-3/TRBV12-4
length: 13
D: NA
size: NA
DNA: TGTGCCAGCAGTTTCGGGGAGATTGGTGGCTACACCTTC
CDR3: CASSFGEIGGYTF

J: TRBJ2-1
V: TRBV24-1
length: 11
D: NA
size: few
DNA: TGTGCCACCAGTAGGGGGATTGAGCAGTTCTTC
CDR3: CATSRGIEQFF

J: TRBJ1-6
V: TRBV11-3
length: 14
D: TRBD1
size: NA
DNA: TGTGCCAGCAGCTTAGCAACAGGGGAATCACCCCTCCACTTT
CDR3: CASSLATGESPLHF

J: TRBJ2-1
V: TRBV24-1
length: 16
D: NA
size: NA
DNA: TGTGCCACCAGTGATGCTCGTAGAGCGGTTTACAATGAGCAGTTCTTC
CDR3: CATSDARRAVYNEQFF

J: TRBJ1-2
V: TRBV6-6
length: 15
D: NA
size: once
DNA: TGTGCCAGCACTCTGAACCTTCGGACAGCCGGTGGCTACACCTTC
CDR3: CASTLNLRTAGGYTF

J: TRBJ2-7
V: TRBV10-1
length: 15
D: NA
size: NA
DNA: TGCGCCAGCAGTGAGTCCGGAGAACCCTCCTACGAGCAGTACTTC
CDR3: CASSESGEPSYEQYF

J: TRBJ2-3
V: TRBV24-1
length: 17
D: NA
size: NA
DNA: TGTGCCACCAGTGCCCGACGGGGAAAAGCTAGCACAGATACGCAGTATTTT
CDR3: CATSARRGKASTDTQYF

J: TRBJ1-1
V: TRBV5-1
length: 14
D: NA
size: NA
DNA: TGCGCCAGCAGCTTGCAGGGCGCGAACACTGAAGCTTTCTTT
CDR3: CASSLQGANTEAFF

J: TRBJ2-3
V: TRBV9
length: 16
D: NA
size: NA
DNA: TGTGCCAGCAGCGCCGGGCGGGCACCTAGCACAGATACGCAGTATTTT
CDR3: CASSAGRAPSTDTQYF

J: TRBJ1-1
V: TRBV29-1
length: 12
D: NA
size: NA
DNA: TGCAGCGTTGCCGAGGACAGTCCTGAAGCTTTCTTT
CDR3: CSVAEDSPEAFF

J: TRBJ1-2
V: TRBV7-8
length: 13
D: NA
size: NA
DNA: TGTGCCAGCAGCTTAGACAGCAACTATGGCTACACCTTC
CDR3: CASSLDSNYGYTF

J: TRBJ2-5
V: TRBV25-1
length: 16
D: NA
size: NA
DNA: TGTGCCAGCAGTCCGATAGAATATAGGGGTTTAGAGACCCAGTACTTC
CDR3: CASSPIEYRGLETQYF